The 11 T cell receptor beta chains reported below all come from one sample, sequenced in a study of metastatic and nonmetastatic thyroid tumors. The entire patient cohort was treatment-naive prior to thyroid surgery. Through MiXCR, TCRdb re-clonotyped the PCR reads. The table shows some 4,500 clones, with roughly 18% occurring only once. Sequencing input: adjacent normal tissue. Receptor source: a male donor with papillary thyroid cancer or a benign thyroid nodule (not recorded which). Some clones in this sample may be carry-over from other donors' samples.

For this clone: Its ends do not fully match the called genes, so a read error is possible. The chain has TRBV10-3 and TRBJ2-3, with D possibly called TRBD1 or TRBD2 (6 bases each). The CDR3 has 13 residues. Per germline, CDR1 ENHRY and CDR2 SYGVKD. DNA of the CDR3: TGTGCCATCAGCGGGGGCCTCACAGATACGCAGGATTTT. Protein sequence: CAISGGLTDTQDF.

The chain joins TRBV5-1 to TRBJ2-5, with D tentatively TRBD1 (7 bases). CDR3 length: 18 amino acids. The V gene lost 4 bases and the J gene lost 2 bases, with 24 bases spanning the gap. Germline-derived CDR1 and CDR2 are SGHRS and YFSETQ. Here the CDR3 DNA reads TGCGCCAGCAGCCTATGGATTAGTCAGGGGGGCTCTCAAGAGACCCAGTACTTC. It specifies CASSLWISQGGSQETQYF.

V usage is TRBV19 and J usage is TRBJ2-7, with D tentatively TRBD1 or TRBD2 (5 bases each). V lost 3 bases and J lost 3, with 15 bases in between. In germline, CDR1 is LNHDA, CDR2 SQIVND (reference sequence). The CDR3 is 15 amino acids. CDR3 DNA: TGTGCCAGTAGTATCGGTTCCGGGGCTTACTACGAGCAGTACTTC. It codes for CASSIGSGAYYEQYF.

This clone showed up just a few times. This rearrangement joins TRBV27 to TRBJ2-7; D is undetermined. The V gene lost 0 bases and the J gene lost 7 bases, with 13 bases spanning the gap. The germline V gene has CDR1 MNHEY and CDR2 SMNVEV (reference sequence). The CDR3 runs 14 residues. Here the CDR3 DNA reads TGTGCCAGCAGTTTATCGTTGAGTTTGGGGGAGCAGTACTTC. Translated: CASSLSLSLGEQYF.

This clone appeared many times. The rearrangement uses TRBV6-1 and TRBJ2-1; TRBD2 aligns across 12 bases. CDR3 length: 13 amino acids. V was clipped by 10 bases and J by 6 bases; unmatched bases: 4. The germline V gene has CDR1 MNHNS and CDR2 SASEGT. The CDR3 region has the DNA TGTGCCACCGGACTAGCGGGACCCAATGAGCAGTTCTTC. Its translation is CATGLAGPNEQFF.

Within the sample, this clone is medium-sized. This CDR3 reads CASSMGETQYF. In DNA, the CDR3 is TGTGCCAGTAGTATGGGTGAGACCCAGTACTTC. The chain has TRBV19 and TRBJ2-5, with unresolved D. The CDR3 is 11 amino acids. Germline CDR1 and CDR2: LNHDA and SQIVND (reference sequence). V lost 3 bases, J lost 5 bases, and 4 bases lay in between.

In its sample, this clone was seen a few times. CDR3 protein: CASSFSGTGAETQYF. In DNA, the CDR3 is TGTGCCAGCAGTTTTTCAGGGACAGGGGCAGAGACCCAGTACTTC. The rearrangement links TRBV27 to TRBJ2-5; 10 bases are shared with TRBD1. Germline V gene data show CDR1 as MNHEY and CDR2 as SMNVEV (reference sequence). This CDR3 is 15 amino acids long. J gave up 4 bases and V 3 bases, and 5 bases lay outside the gene matches.

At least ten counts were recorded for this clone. CDR3 residues: CASSFAGGTAGANVLTF. The CDR3 DNA follows: TGTGCCAGCAGCTTCGCAGGTGGTACGGCTGGGGCCAACGTCCTGACTTTC. This chain links TRBV5-4 with TRBJ2-6; D uncertain. Trimming left V 2 bases short and J 2 bases short, with 14 bases between. CDR3 length: 17 amino acids. Germline V gene data show CDR1 as SGHNT and CDR2 as YYREEE (reference sequence).

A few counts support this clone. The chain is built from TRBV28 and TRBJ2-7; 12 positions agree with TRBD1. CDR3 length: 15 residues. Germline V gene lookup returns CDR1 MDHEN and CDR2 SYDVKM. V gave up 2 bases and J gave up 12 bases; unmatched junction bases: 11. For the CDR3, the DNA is TGTGCCAGCAGTTTAGGGACAGGGGGCTTCGGGCAGTGGTACGTC. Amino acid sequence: CASSLGTGGFGQWYV.

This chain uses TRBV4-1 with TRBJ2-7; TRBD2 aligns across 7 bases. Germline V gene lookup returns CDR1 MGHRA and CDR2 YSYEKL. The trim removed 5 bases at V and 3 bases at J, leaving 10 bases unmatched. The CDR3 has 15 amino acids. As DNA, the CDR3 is TGCGCCAGCAGCAAAACGGGGAGCGGGGTCTACGAGCAGTACTTC. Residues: CASSKTGSGVYEQYF.

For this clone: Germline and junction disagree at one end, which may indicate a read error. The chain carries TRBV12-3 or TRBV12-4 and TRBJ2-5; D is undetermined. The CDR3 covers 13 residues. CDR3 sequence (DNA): TGCGCCAGCACCCGGACGGCAGTCGGGACCCAGTACTTC. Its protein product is CASTRTAVGTQYF.